This T cell receptor (beta chain) stems from a study of siplizumab effects on memory and regulatory T cells. This CDR3 contains 15 residues. V shed 4 bases and J shed 4 bases, with 18 bases lying between them. From germline, CDR1 is SGHRS and CDR2 YFSETQ. Findings of the study overall: Naive T cells seemed more diverse than memory cells and seemed major alloresponse contributors.

Details on this clone: Antigen: not known.

TCRdb's table, derived via immunoSEQ multiplex PCR, lists solely in-frame clones and lacks some. The sample yields 85,000 to 130,000 clones, about 92% seen once. The source material was Tregs sorted from blood. The chain has TRBV5-1 and TRBJ2-7, with D possibly TRBD2 on 6 matching bases. The clonotype comes from a human donor in good health. The CDR3 nucleotides read TGCGCCAGCAGCAGCACCGGGACTCTCGGGTACGAGCAGTACTTC. Translation gives CASSSTGTLGYEQYF.